A selection of T cell receptor beta chains follows, all from one sample in a study of blood T cell repertoires in COVID-19. The protocol was immunoSEQ multiplex PCR, while the TCRdb copy is restricted to in-frame clones and leaves out a portion. The table records 110,000 to 150,000 clones, more than 80% of them present only once. What was sequenced was peripheral blood. These receptors were taken from a woman aged 55-70 years with active COVID-19. The CDR3 runs from the conserved cysteine through the conserved F or W. The order of the fields is V gene, D gene, CDR3 protein. The D gene is left open where the match is weak.

TRBV7-3	TRBD1	CASSSLPGQALTFSYNEQFF
TRBV6-5	-	CASSPVREQFF
TRBV18	TRBD2	CASSPPLAGVRETQYF
TRBV6-5	-	CASKEGQKYF
TRBV28	-	CASSSNDRPNSPLHF
TRBV6-5	TRBD1	CASSYSGQGRNEQYF
TRBV30	-	CAWTPGTHLGEAFF
TRBV7-6	TRBD2	CASSRAGTSGPNTGELFF
TRBV28	TRBD2	CASSDGLARSYEQYF
TRBV24-1	-	CARCYRLGNTIYF
TRBV5-1	TRBD2	CASSWRSLAGGYTGELFF
TRBV28	TRBD2	CASSLPGLAGGTDTQYF
TRBV19	TRBD2	CASMGTASGSPDTQYF
TRBV2	TRBD2	CASRMGGNNEQFF
TRBV2	TRBD1	CASSDRGVAGELFF
TRBV7-2	-	CASSFMAGVNNQPQHF
TRBV2	-	CASTREGGFNTEAFF
TRBV28	-	CASSPPAPAAGTQYF
TRBV7-8	-	CASSLAGLGSTEAFF
TRBV4-1	TRBD2	CASSQVTSGVYEQYF
TRBV5-4	-	CASSLEEFLSSYNEQFF
TRBV4-2	-	CASSPEDSALSYEQYF
TRBV28	-	CASGTGSVPPQHF
TRBV5-4	-	CASSRKQGLSTDTQYF
TRBV30	-	CAWSVFLGVGPQHF
TRBV5-1	TRBD2	CASSLLSGTSGWDTQYF
TRBV6-2/TRBV6-3	TRBD2	CASSYSGTSFNEQFF
TRBV9	TRBD2	CASSANLGLAGNNEQFF
TRBV7-2	TRBD2	CASSYLAGAGDEQFF
TRBV28	TRBD1	CASSFPGTGGSYGYTF
TRBV7-2	TRBD2	CASSPDGLAGGEQFF
TRBV25-1	TRBD2	CASSGTSGRRTQYF
TRBV9	-	CASSVSPHRGDQPQHF
TRBV3-1/TRBV3-2	TRBD2	CASSPRVAGFRIAKNIQYF
TRBV5-4	TRBD2	CASSPGGKAAQPQETQYF
TRBV7-9	-	CASSLLTTGSYEQYF
TRBV20-1	-	CSASPTGSTNTEAFF
TRBV7-9	-	CASSRSGTEQYF
TRBV21-1	-	CASSKRDGARELRGTDTQYF
TRBV6-6	-	CASSYSVDRGINEQFF
TRBV6-5	TRBD1	CASSFRQGWKETQYF
TRBV6-2/TRBV6-3	TRBD1	CASSYRAGTVQNQPQHF
TRBV19	-	CASSIAGASYNEQFF
TRBV7-6	TRBD1	CASSLYWGQVDEQYF
TRBV4-3	TRBD2	CASSHLGLAGATGELFF
TRBV28	TRBD1	CASSLGQGGETQYF
TRBV10-2	-	CASRDQGLGSYEQYF
TRBV12-5	TRBD1	CASGWWTGGPNTEAFF
TRBV16	-	CASSQFRTAYEQYF
TRBV11-2	TRBD2	CASSPPSGGVSYEQYF
TRBV6-2/TRBV6-3	-	CASSYSAGSSPDTQYF
TRBV6-2/TRBV6-3	TRBD1	CASSRTGDTGELFF